Following are 16 T cell receptor beta chains from one sample sequenced in a study of T cell changes during pregnancy in multiple sclerosis. Here immunoSEQ multiplex PCR was the method, and the copy in TCRdb shows in-frame clones only, minus some. The table includes some 29,000 clones, about nine tenths detected once. The sequenced sample was CD4+ T cells from peripheral blood mononuclear cells, obtained in the first trimester of pregnancy. The receptors here all came from a female donor in good health, enrolled as a control in a pregnancy study.

The rearrangement joins TRBV6-4 to TRBJ2-5, with 9 positions matching TRBD2. This CDR3 is 15 amino acids long. Per the germline V gene, CDR1 is MRHNA and CDR2 is SNTAGT. Unmatched junction bases numbered 9, after V lost 6 bases and J lost 4 bases. This chain's CDR3 is CASSSSGVVGETQYF. CDR3 in DNA: TGTGCCAGCAGCTCTAGCGGGGTGGTAGGAGAGACCCAGTACTTC.

The chain joins TRBV9 to TRBJ2-1; D is possibly TRBD2 (7 bases). Germline CDR1 SGDLS, CDR2 YYNGEE. Trimming pared 1 base from V and 6 bases from J, leaving 14 bases between. The CDR3 extends over 15 amino acids. Here the CDR3 reads CASSVQGGGPNEQFF. The CDR3 DNA follows: TGTGCCAGCAGCGTACAGGGCGGGGGCCCCAATGAGCAGTTCTTC.

V and J are TRBV7-9 and TRBJ2-3; D is possibly TRBD2 (5 bases). Deletions cut 1 base from V and 11 bases from J, with 10 bases between. The CDR3 sequence is 12 residues long. Germline V lookup: CDR1 SEHNR, CDR2 FQNEAQ (reference sequence). The CDR3 nucleotides are TGTGCCAGCAGCTTAGTTAGCGCTGGGCAGTATTTT. It yields the protein CASSLVSAGQYF.

V is TRBV5-1 and J is TRBJ2-1, with D unresolved. Germline CDR1 and CDR2: SGHRS and YFSETQ. CDR3 length: 14 residues. Trimming took 0 bases from V and 6 from J, leaving 10 bases between them. CDR3 protein: CASSLAWSVNEQFF. In DNA, the CDR3 is TGCGCCAGCAGCTTGGCCTGGTCAGTCAATGAGCAGTTCTTC. Together with reference TRBV5-1 and TRBJ2-1, the CDR3 gives the full variable domain: KAGVTQTPRYLIKTRGQQVTLSCSPISGHRSVSWYQQTPGQGLQFLFEYFSETQRNKGNFPGRFSGRQFSNSRSEMNVSTLELGDSALYLCASSLAWSVNEQFFGPGTRLTVL.

To note about this clone: The same CDR3 can be traced to other DNA sequences in this sample. CDR3 coding DNA: TGTGCCAGCAGCTTAGGACAGGGTGCAGATACGCAGTATTTT. Protein: CASSLGQGADTQYF. The chain is built from TRBV7-2 and TRBJ2-3, with 7 nucleotides matching TRBD1. Germline values: CDR1 SGHTA, CDR2 FQGNSA. With 1 base clipped from V and 4 bases from J, the junction kept 2 bases outside the gene matches. CDR3 size: 14 residues.

The chain is built from TRBV10-3 and TRBJ2-7, with a possible D match to TRBD1 (6 bases). Germline-derived CDR1 and CDR2 are ENHRY and SYGVKD. The V gene lost 7 bases and the J gene lost 1 base, with 14 bases spanning the gap. This CDR3 has 14 residues. The CDR3 DNA follows: TGTGCCATCACAGGACAGTTCCCTTCCTACGAGCAGTACTTC. It translates to CAITGQFPSYEQYF.

The chain joins TRBV19 to TRBJ2-4; TRBD2 aligns across 8 bases. V was clipped by 6 bases and J by 3 bases; unmatched bases: 7. The CDR3 covers 15 residues. Per germline, CDR1 LNHDA and CDR2 SQIVND (reference sequence). The CDR3 DNA sequence: TGTGCCAGTAGCTCTGGGGCGGGAGGCAAAAACATTCAGTACTTC. Amino acid sequence: CASSSGAGGKNIQYF.

The chain joins TRBV6-1 to TRBJ2-7; TRBD1 aligns across 11 bases. The ends lost 4 bases at V and 2 bases at J; junction bases unmatched: 4. Germline loops: CDR1 MNHNS, CDR2 SASEGT. This CDR3 comprises 15 residues. The CDR3 coding sequence is TGTGCCAGCAGTGGGGGACAGGGGGATCCCTACGAGCAGTACTTC. Its protein is CASSGGQGDPYEQYF.

This clone is a singleton in its sample. The rearrangement joins TRBV10-2 to TRBJ2-5; D is unresolved. The germline V and J ends were trimmed by 0 bases and 5 bases, with 4 bases remaining between them. The CDR3 length is 12 residues. Germline CDR1 reads WSHSY; CDR2 reads SAAADI. The DNA for the CDR3 is TGCGCCAGCAGTGAGTCCGGGGAGACCCAGTACTTC. Translating gives CASSESGETQYF.

This chain connects TRBV28 to TRBJ1-4; a possible D gene is TRBD1 (6 bases). Germline CDR1 is MDHEN and CDR2 is SYDVKM. V gave up 3 bases and J gave up 6 bases, with 14 bases separating them. The CDR3 sequence is 15 residues long. The DNA of the CDR3 is TGTGCCAGCAGTTTTGCAGGGGCGGGAGATGAAAAACTGTTTTTT. Residues: CASSFAGAGDEKLFF.

The genes are TRBV30 and TRBJ2-7, with 8 bases identical to TRBD1. After removal of 4 bases from V and 3 bases from J, the junction contained 5 bases not matched to a gene. This CDR3 contains 13 residues. From germline, CDR1 is GTSNPN and CDR2 SVGIG (reference sequence). The CDR3 DNA reads as TGTGCCTGGACCTCGACAGGGGTCTACGAGCAGTACTTC. This translates into CAWTSTGVYEQYF.

V is TRBV7-2 and J is TRBJ2-1, with 7 bases that match TRBD2. The CDR3 extends over 15 amino acids. Looked up from germline, CDR1 is SGHTA and CDR2 is FQGNSA. J lost 6 bases, V lost 3 bases, and 8 bases had no gene match. The CDR3 here is CASSLLGRAVNEQFF. The CDR3 DNA is TGTGCCAGCAGCTTGCTAGGGAGGGCCGTCAATGAGCAGTTCTTC.

The rearrangement links TRBV30 to TRBJ1-1, with D unclear. Germline values: CDR1 GTSNPN, CDR2 SVGIG (reference sequence). CDR3 size: 13 residues. V dropped 5 bases and J dropped 3 bases, with 13 bases sitting between them. The CDR3 here is CAWGKEVYTEAFF. CDR3 coding DNA: TGTGCCTGGGGAAAGGAGGTGTACACTGAAGCTTTCTTT.

The chain uses TRBV29-1 and TRBJ2-3; 8 bases line up with TRBD2. Germline loops: CDR1 SQVTM, CDR2 ANQGSEA. The CDR3 is 15 amino acids. With V trimmed by 3 bases and J by 1 base, 6 bases remained unmatched. This CDR3 is CSVDPWREGTDTQYF. CDR3 nucleotides: TGCAGCGTTGACCCGTGGCGGGAGGGCACAGATACGCAGTATTTT.

The J gene is TRBJ2-7, the V gene TRBV10-3, with D perhaps TRBD2 (5 bases). The ends were cut back, 6 bases at V and 0 bases at J, with 9 bases in the middle. The CDR3 loop spans 13 amino acids. The germline V gene has CDR1 ENHRY and CDR2 SYGVKD. CDR3: CAIRRRDSYEQYF. CDR3 DNA sequence: TGTGCCATCAGGCGACGGGACTCCTACGAGCAGTACTTC.

The V gene is TRBV10-3, the J gene TRBJ2-3; 7 bases line up with TRBD1. The CDR3 covers 14 residues. Germline lookup yields CDR1 ENHRY and CDR2 SYGVKD. V lost 2 bases to trimming and J lost 3 bases; unmatched junction nucleotides: 2. CDR3 nucleotide sequence: TGTGCCATCAGTGAGCTGGGACAGACAGATACGCAGTATTTT. It encodes CAISELGQTDTQYF.